The 11 T cell receptor beta chains reported below all come from one sample, sequenced in a study of T cell changes during pregnancy in multiple sclerosis. Assay used: immunoSEQ multiplex PCR; TCRdb lists only in-frame clones, some missing. The sample shows around 110,000 clones, around 90% of them seen only once. The sample here was peripheral blood, taken after pregnancy. The receptors originated from a female donor with multiple sclerosis, enrolled in a pregnancy study.

The gene calls are TRBV7-3 and TRBJ2-2, with TRBD2 matching 13 bases. The length of the CDR3 is 18 residues. J lost 1 base, V lost 4 bases, and 6 bases had no gene match. Germline V gene data show CDR1 as SGHTA and CDR2 as FQGTGA. The CDR3: CASSSGTSGAQNTGELFF. In nucleotides, the CDR3 is TGTGCCAGCAGCTCCGGGACTAGCGGGGCCCAGAACACCGGGGAGCTGTTTTTT.

The rearrangement links TRBV4-1 to TRBJ1-1; D is possibly TRBD1 (6 bases). The ends were cut back, 5 bases at V and 6 bases at J, with 19 bases in the middle. The CDR3 has 15 residues. Germline lookup yields CDR1 MGHRA and CDR2 YSYEKL. CDR3 DNA sequence: TGCGCCAGCAGCACCCGGGACACCCGGGGGGCTGAAGCTTTCTTT. Translating it yields CASSTRDTRGAEAFF.

The V gene is TRBV2, the J gene TRBJ2-2; the D gene is possibly TRBD1 (5 bases). The CDR3 length is 16 residues. Trimming cost V 5 bases and J 1 base, with 14 bases left between them. CDR1 and CDR2 from the germline V gene are SNHLY and FYNNEI. The CDR3 DNA is TGTGCCAGCAGTCTAAGGGGCCTCGAGAACACCGGGGAGCTGTTTTTT. Protein sequence: CASSLRGLENTGELFF.

The chain joins TRBV9 to TRBJ1-2; TRBD1 matches at 7 bases. Germline CDR1 SGDLS, CDR2 YYNGEE. Trimming at V came to 4 bases and at J to 5 bases, leaving 14 bases not matched to a gene. CDR3 length: 16 residues. The CDR3 nucleotides are TGTGCCAGCAGCTTCGGGACAGATCCCTCCATATATGGCTACACCTTC. This gives the protein CASSFGTDPSIYGYTF.

The CDR3 loop is CASSSDRINTEAFF. The CDR3 DNA reads TGTGCCAGCAGCTCGGACAGAATAAACACTGAAGCTTTCTTT. The V gene is TRBV7-8, the J gene TRBJ1-1; maybe TRBD1 (6 bases). CDR3 length: 14 amino acids. Germline-derived CDR1 and CDR2 are SGHVS and FQNEAQ. V lost 4 bases, J lost 2 bases, and 11 bases lay in between.

The V and J genes are TRBV5-1 and TRBJ1-1; D is unresolved. This CDR3 comprises 15 residues. V lost 0 bases to trimming and J lost 0 bases, with 9 bases between them. Per germline, CDR1 SGHRS and CDR2 YFSETQ. CDR3 in DNA: TGCGCCAGCAGCTTGGTCGCAGGTTTGAACACTGAAGCTTTCTTT. Translated, it gives CASSLVAGLNTEAFF. Looking up the rest from reference TRBV5-1 and TRBJ1-1 gives the full variable domain: KAGVTQTPRYLIKTRGQQVTLSCSPISGHRSVSWYQQTPGQGLQFLFEYFSETQRNKGNFPGRFSGRQFSNSRSEMNVSTLELGDSALYLCASSLVAGLNTEAFFGQGTRLTVV.

This sequence joins TRBV7-3 and TRBJ1-2; weak D call: TRBD1 (6 bases). Trimming removed 2 bases from V and 7 bases from J, with 11 bases in between. The CDR3 length is 13 residues. The germline CDR1 and CDR2 sequences are SGHTA and FQGTGA. The CDR3: CASSLVGGGGYTF. CDR3 nucleotides: TGTGCCAGCAGCTTAGTGGGAGGGGGTGGCTACACCTTC.

The chain recombines TRBV2 with TRBJ2-6, with TRBD1 as a possible D gene (6 bases). The CDR3 contains 16 residues. Germline CDR1 SNHLY, CDR2 FYNNEI. V lost 6 bases, J lost 0 bases, and 12 bases lay in between. CDR3 bases: TGTGCCAGCAGGAAGGACAGCGCCTCTGGGGCCAACGTCCTGACTTTC. Its protein product is CASRKDSASGANVLTF.

V usage is TRBV6-1 and J usage is TRBJ1-2, with D perhaps TRBD1 (5 bases). Germline loops: CDR1 MNHNS, CDR2 SASEGT. The V end was cut by 1 base, the J end by 8 bases, with 11 bases between. This CDR3 has 13 amino acids. CDR3 sequence (DNA): TGTGCCAGCAGTGAAGGAGACAGTTTGGGCTACACCTTC. Protein product: CASSEGDSLGYTF.

This chain uses TRBV30 with TRBJ2-3; D is uncertain. Germline-derived CDR1 and CDR2 are GTSNPN and SVGIG (reference sequence). Between the trimmed V and J ends, which lost 1 base and 2 bases, there was a span of 4 bases. This CDR3 has 12 residues. The CDR3 DNA reads TGTGCCTGGAGTGACTCCACAGATACGCAGTATTTT. Protein sequence: CAWSDSTDTQYF.

The chain employs TRBV30 and TRBJ1-1; D unresolved. CDR1 is GTSNPN, CDR2 SVGIG, per germline (reference sequence). This CDR3 spans 15 amino acids. V gave up 0 bases and J gave up 5 bases, with 16 bases separating them. The CDR3 here is CAWSVLGRRGTEAFF. DNA for the CDR3: TGTGCCTGGAGTGTACTCGGCAGGCGGGGAACTGAAGCTTTCTTT. Together with reference TRBV30 and TRBJ1-1, the CDR3 gives the full variable domain: SQTIHQWPATLVQPVGSPLSLECTVEGTSNPNLYWYRQAAGRGLQLLFYSVGIGQISSEVPQNLSASRPQDRQFILSSKKLLLSDSGFYLCAWSVLGRRGTEAFFGQGTRLTVV.